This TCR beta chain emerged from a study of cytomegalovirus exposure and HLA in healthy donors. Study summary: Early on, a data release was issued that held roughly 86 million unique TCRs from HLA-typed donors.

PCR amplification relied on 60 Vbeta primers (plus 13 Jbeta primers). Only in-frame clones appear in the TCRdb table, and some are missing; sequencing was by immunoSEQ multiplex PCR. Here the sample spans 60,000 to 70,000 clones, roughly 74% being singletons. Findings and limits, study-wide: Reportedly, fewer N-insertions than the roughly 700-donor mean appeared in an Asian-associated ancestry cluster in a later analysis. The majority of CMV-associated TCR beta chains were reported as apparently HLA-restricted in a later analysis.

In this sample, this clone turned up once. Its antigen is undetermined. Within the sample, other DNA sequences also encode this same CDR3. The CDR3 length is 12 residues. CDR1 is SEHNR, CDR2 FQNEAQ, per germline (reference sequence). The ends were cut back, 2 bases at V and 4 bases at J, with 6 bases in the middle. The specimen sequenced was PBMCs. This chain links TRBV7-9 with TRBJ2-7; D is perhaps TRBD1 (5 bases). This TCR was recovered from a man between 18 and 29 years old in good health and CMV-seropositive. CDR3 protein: CASSLQGYEQYF. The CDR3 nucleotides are TGTGCCAGCAGCTTACAGGGTTACGAGCAGTACTTC.